This TCR beta chain emerged from a study of shared clonotypes between healthy human individuals. Replicate PCRs for unsorted PBMC used approximately 320 ng DNA (around 29,000 T cell genomes). Bulk PBMC genomic DNA spanned ten immunoSEQ deep plates. Original handling: Filtering of immunoSEQ junctional sequences could not match full-length read filtering. The data were produced by immunoSEQ multiplex PCR, yet TCRdb's version contains in-frame clones alone and is incomplete. That table supplies the V and J calls and clone size; D and trimming were determined from the DNA. The profile shows approximately 460,000 clones, roughly three quarters of them singletons. The germline gives CDR1 SNHLY, CDR2 FYNNEI. Unmatched junction bases numbered 10, after V lost 5 bases and J lost 3 bases. This CDR3 has 15 amino acids. All participating donors were Caucasian adults from Nashville, Tennessee. This clone showed up many times.

This TCR came from a woman in her forties in good health. Some clones in this sample may be carry-over from other donors' samples. Sequencing was carried out using PBMCs. This chain joins TRBV2 and TRBJ2-7; 7 nucleotides match TRBD2. CDR3 region: CASSTNPGGVYEQYF. The DNA of the CDR3 is TGTGCCAGCAGTACTAACCCGGGGGGAGTCTACGAGCAGTACTTC. The whole variable domain, filled in from reference TRBV2 and TRBJ2-7, reads EPEVTQTPSHQVTQMGQEVILRCVPISNHLYFYWYRQILGQKVEFLVSFYNNEISEKSEIFDDQFSVERPDGSNFTLKIRSTKLEDSAMYFCASSTNPGGVYEQYFGPGTRLTVT.